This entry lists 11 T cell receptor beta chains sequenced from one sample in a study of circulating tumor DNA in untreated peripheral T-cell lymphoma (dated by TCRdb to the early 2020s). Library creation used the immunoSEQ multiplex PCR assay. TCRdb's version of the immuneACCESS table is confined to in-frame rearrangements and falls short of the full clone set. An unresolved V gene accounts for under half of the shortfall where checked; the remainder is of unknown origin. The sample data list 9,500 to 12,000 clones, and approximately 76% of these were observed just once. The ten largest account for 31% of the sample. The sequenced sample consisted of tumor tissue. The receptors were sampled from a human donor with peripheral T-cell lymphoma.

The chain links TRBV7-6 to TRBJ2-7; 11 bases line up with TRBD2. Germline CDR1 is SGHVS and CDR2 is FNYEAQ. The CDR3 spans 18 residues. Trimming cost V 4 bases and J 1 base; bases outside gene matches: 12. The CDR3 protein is CASSSAASGGPFSYEQYF. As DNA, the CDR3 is TGTGCCAGCAGCTCCGCGGCTAGCGGGGGGCCATTTTCCTACGAGCAGTACTTC.

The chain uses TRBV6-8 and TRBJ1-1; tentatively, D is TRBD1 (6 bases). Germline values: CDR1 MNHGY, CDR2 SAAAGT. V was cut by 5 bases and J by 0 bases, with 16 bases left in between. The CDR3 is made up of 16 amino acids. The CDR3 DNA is TGTGCCAGCAGTCCCGAACAGGGAAGAATGAACACTGAAGCTTTCTTT. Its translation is CASSPEQGRMNTEAFF.

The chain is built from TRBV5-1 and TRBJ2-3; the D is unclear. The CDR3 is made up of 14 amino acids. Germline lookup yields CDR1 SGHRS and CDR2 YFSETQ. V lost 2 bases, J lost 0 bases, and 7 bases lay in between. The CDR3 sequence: CASSLGPSTDTQYF. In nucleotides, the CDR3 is TGCGCCAGCAGCTTAGGTCCTAGCACAGATACGCAGTATTTT.

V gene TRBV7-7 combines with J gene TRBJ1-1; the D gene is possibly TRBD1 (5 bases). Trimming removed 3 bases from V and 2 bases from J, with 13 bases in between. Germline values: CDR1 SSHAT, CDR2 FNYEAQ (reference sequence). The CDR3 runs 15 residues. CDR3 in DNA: TGTGCCAGCAGCTTTTGGGACCCGGGAAACACTGAAGCTTTCTTT. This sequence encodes CASSFWDPGNTEAFF.

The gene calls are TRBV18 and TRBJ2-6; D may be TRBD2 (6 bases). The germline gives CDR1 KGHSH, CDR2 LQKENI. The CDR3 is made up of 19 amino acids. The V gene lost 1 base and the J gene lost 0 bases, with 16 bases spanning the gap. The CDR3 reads CASSPRSEGHFSGANVLTF. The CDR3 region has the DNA TGTGCCAGCTCACCACGTTCGGAGGGCCATTTCTCTGGGGCCAACGTCCTGACTTTC. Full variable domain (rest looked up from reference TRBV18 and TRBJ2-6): NAGVMQNPRHLVRRRGQEARLRCSPMKGHSHVYWYRQLPEEGLKFMVYLQKENIIDESGMPKERFSAEFPKEGPSILRIQQVVRGDSAAYFCASSPRSEGHFSGANVLTFGAGSRLTVL.

CDR3 amino acids: CASRQGHIGYTF. The CDR3 nucleotides are TGTGCCAGCAGACAGGGCCATATCGGCTACACCTTC. The genes are TRBV6-8 and TRBJ1-2, with D possibly TRBD1 on 6 matching bases. The CDR3 runs to 12 residues. Germline CDR1 MNHGY, CDR2 SAAAGT. The germline V and J ends were trimmed by 6 bases and 8 bases, with 13 bases remaining between them.

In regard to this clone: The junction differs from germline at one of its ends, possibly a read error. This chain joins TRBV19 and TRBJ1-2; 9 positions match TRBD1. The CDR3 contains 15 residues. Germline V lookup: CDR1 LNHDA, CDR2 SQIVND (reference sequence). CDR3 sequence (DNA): TGTGTCAGTAGTCCACGGGACAGGGTGAACTATGGCTATACCTTC. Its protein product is CVSSPRDRVNYGYTF.

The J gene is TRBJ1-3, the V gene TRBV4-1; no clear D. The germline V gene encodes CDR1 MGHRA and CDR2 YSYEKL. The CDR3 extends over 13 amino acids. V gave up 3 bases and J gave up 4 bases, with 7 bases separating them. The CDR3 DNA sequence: TGCGCCAGCAGCCACGGACTGGGAAACACCATATATTTT. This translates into CASSHGLGNTIYF.

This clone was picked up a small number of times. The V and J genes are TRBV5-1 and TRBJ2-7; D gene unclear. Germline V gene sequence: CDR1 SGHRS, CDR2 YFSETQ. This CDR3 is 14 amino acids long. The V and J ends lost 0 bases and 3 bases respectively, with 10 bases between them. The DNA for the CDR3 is TGCGCCAGCAGCTTGGATGGCGGATACTACGAGCAGTACTTC. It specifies CASSLDGGYYEQYF.

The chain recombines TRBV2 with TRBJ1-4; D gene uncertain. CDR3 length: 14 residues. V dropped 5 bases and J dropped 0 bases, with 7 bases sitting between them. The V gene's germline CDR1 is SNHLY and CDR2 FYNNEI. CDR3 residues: CASSNTATNEKLFF. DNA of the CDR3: TGTGCCAGCAGTAACACCGCAACTAATGAAAAACTGTTTTTT.

The CDR3: CASSGGGGAETQYF. The CDR3 bases are TGTGCCAGCAGCGGCGGAGGCGGGGCGGAGACCCAGTACTTC. The chain joins TRBV2 to TRBJ2-5; D perhaps matches TRBD2 (6 bases). The CDR3 extends over 14 amino acids. Germline lookup yields CDR1 SNHLY and CDR2 FYNNEI. V was clipped by 6 bases and J by 5 bases, with 16 bases between them. The whole variable domain, filled in from reference TRBV2 and TRBJ2-5, reads EPEVTQTPSHQVTQMGQEVILRCVPISNHLYFYWYRQILGQKVEFLVSFYNNEISEKSEIFDDQFSVERPDGSNFTLKIRSTKLEDSAMYFCASSGGGGAETQYFGPGTRLLVL.